This record covers a single T cell receptor beta chain. Its antigen is currently unknown. The data belong to a study of CXCR3-negative and CXCR3-positive naive CD8 T cells. Overall study findings and caveats: Both naive subsets, CXCR3-negative and CXCR3-positive, displayed similar TRBV-TRBJ usage, unlike memory cells. Comparably high diversity was seen in both naive subsets, and much lower diversity in memory CD8+ cells.

Germline CDR1 and CDR2: DFQATT and SNEGSKA (reference sequence). This CDR3 region has 12 residues. Definition of naive CD8+ T cells rested on a CD45RO-CCR7+CD27+CD95- profile. The authors made the TRB cDNA libraries by 5' RACE using UMI labels. TCRdb re-called the 5' RACE reads and gives one entry per CDR3 protein, without DNA. The table lists 150,000 or so distinct CDR3 sequences. The chain combines TRBV20-1 with TRBJ2-5; the TCRdb D gene call, TRBD1, has no DNA to confirm it. The clonotype was recovered from a human donor in good health. Some clones in this sample may be carry-over from other donors' samples. Material: naive CXCR3- CD8+ T cells from blood. Indicated subset: CD45RO-CCR7+CD27+CD95- naive CD8+ T cells lacking CXCR3 (TNR3-). This CDR3 reads CSAGGQGETQYF.